The 16 T cell receptor beta chains below were found in one sample sequenced in a study of cytomegalovirus exposure and HLA in healthy donors. Amplification used 60 Vbeta primers and 13 Jbeta primers. TCRdb keeps only in-frame clones here, not all; method: immunoSEQ multiplex PCR. The repertoire holds fewer than 200,000 clones, 80% seen once, with 0.5% to 0.8% in the top ten. Sample: PBMCs. These receptors were taken from a boy under 18 in good health and CMV-seronegative.

The rearrangement uses TRBV4-1 and TRBJ1-2; D gene unclear. V shed 2 bases and J shed 10 bases, with 26 bases lying between them. The CDR3 has 17 amino acids. Germline CDR1 and CDR2: MGHRA and YSYEKL. CDR3: CASSQSRISLAGDDYTF. CDR3 nucleotide sequence: TGCGCCAGCAGCCAATCACGTATCTCGCTGGCAGGCGACGACTACACCTTC.

V and J are TRBV25-1 and TRBJ2-1; no clear D. This CDR3 has 15 residues. The germline CDR1 and CDR2 sequences are MGHDK and SYGVNS. The ends were cut back, 2 bases at V and 0 bases at J, with 8 bases in the middle. CDR3 sequence reads: CASSETRSSYNEQFF. CDR3 nucleotides: TGTGCCAGCAGTGAAACCAGAAGCTCCTACAATGAGCAGTTCTTC.

This clone was seen just once. This chain connects TRBV18 to TRBJ1-2; D call uncertain. The V end lost 6 bases, the J end lost 1 base, and 15 bases lay between the germline ends. The CDR3 consists of 15 residues. In germline, CDR1 is KGHSH, CDR2 LQKENI. The CDR3, as DNA: TGTGCCAGCTCTCTAGATGGAGGGCGTAACTATGGCTACACCTTC. It is translated as CASSLDGGRNYGYTF.

V is TRBV6-1 and J is TRBJ1-2; D is perhaps TRBD1 (6 bases). V lost 6 bases, J lost 5 bases, and 16 bases lay in between. There are 14 residues in the CDR3. Germline values: CDR1 MNHNS, CDR2 SASEGT. The CDR3 sequence is CASRTGTRFYGYTF. As DNA, the CDR3 is TGTGCCAGCAGGACCGGGACAAGGTTTTATGGCTACACCTTC.

This clone turned up a few times. The CDR3, as DNA: TGTGCCAGCACGAGGTTTCCCACAGATACGCAGTATTTT. This sequence encodes CASTRFPTDTQYF. The chain combines TRBV5-6 with TRBJ2-3, with D hard to call. Germline V CDR1 and CDR2: SGHDT, YYEEEE. CDR3 length: 13 amino acids. The V end was cut by 6 bases, the J end by 2 bases, with 10 bases between.

The V call is TRBV30, the J call TRBJ2-2, with a tentative D call TRBD1 (6 bases). Looked up from germline, CDR1 is GTSNPN and CDR2 is SVGIG (reference sequence). V was cut by 4 bases and J by 0 bases, with 9 bases left in between. CDR3 size: 14 residues. CDR3 sequence reads: CAWNRASNTGELFF. In nucleotides, the CDR3 is TGTGCCTGGAACAGGGCTTCGAACACCGGGGAGCTGTTTTTT.

The chain is built from TRBV6-1 and TRBJ2-7; tentative D call: TRBD1 (6 bases). V was clipped by 3 bases and J by 0 bases, with 15 bases between them. This CDR3 comprises 16 residues. Germline V gene sequence: CDR1 MNHNS, CDR2 SASEGT. Here the CDR3 DNA reads TGTGCCAGCAGTGAGGCGGTCCGGGGACACTCCTACGAGCAGTACTTC. It specifies CASSEAVRGHSYEQYF.

V and J are TRBV25-1 and TRBJ2-1, with TRBD2 matching 10 bases. CDR1 and CDR2 from the germline V gene are MGHDK and SYGVNS. J was trimmed by 8 bases and V by 1 base; bases with no gene match: 8. The CDR3 is 16 residues long. In DNA form, the CDR3 reads TGTGCCAGCAGTGAATTCGAGGCTAGCGGGAGACATGAGCAGTTCTTC. It yields the protein CASSEFEASGRHEQFF.

The gene calls are TRBV30 and TRBJ1-2; the match to TRBD1 covers 8 bases. J gave up 6 bases and V 4 bases, and 7 bases lay outside the gene matches. CDR1 is GTSNPN and CDR2 is SVGIG in the germline V gene (reference sequence). The CDR3 length is 13 residues. CDR3 residues: CAWTAGTGNGYTF. As DNA, the CDR3 is TGTGCCTGGACAGCCGGGACAGGAAATGGCTACACCTTC.

The genes are TRBV5-6 and TRBJ2-4, with unresolved D. CDR1 is SGHDT, CDR2 YYEEEE, per germline. The germline V and J ends were trimmed by 1 base and 6 bases, with 11 bases remaining between them. The CDR3 has 14 amino acids. The DNA for the CDR3 is TGTGCCAGCAGCTTGCAAGTAGTTTCAAACATTCAGTACTTC. Residues: CASSLQVVSNIQYF.

V gene TRBV5-1 combines with J gene TRBJ1-5; the match to TRBD1 covers 9 bases. This CDR3 region has 17 residues. The V segment lost 1 base and the J segment 0 bases; nucleotides outside the gene matches: 5. Germline CDR1 reads SGHRS; CDR2 reads YFSETQ. The chain's CDR3 is CASSLLDRGYSNQPQHF. CDR3 DNA: TGCGCCAGCAGCTTGCTGGACAGGGGATATAGCAATCAGCCCCAGCATTTT.

The chain links TRBV5-1 to TRBJ2-5; 10 bases match TRBD1. CDR1 and CDR2 (germline): SGHRS, YFSETQ. This CDR3 comprises 17 residues. After removal of 0 bases from V and 2 bases from J, the junction contained 7 bases not matched to a gene. The CDR3 nucleotides are TGCGCCAGCAGCTTGGCCCCGGGACAGGGGTTACAAGAGACCCAGTACTTC. Residues: CASSLAPGQGLQETQYF.

This clone was seen once. The rearrangement uses TRBV27 and TRBJ2-5; D is perhaps TRBD1 (6 bases). The DNA end lines up better with TRBJ2-7; the J call may be wrong. The CDR3 is 15 amino acids. Germline V lookup: CDR1 MNHEY, CDR2 SMNVEV (reference sequence). The CDR3, as DNA: TGTGCCAGCAGTTTATCAGCGGACAGATCCTACGAGCAGTACTTC. This encodes CASSLSADRSYEQYF.

This clone was observed a few times. The chain couples TRBV2 to TRBJ2-3; the D is unclear. Germline CDR1 SNHLY, CDR2 FYNNEI. The V gene lost 1 base and the J gene lost 0 bases, with 14 bases spanning the gap. The CDR3 is made up of 17 amino acids. In DNA, the CDR3 is TGTGCCAGCAGTGAAGGGTCTCTATCGCTTAGCACAGATACGCAGTATTTT. Amino acids: CASSEGSLSLSTDTQYF.

J is TRBJ1-5 and V is TRBV5-6, with D unresolved. The V gene lost 0 bases and the J gene lost 7 bases, with 8 bases spanning the gap. The CDR3 extends over 13 amino acids. Germline V gene data show CDR1 as SGHDT and CDR2 as YYEEEE. The CDR3 DNA reads TGTGCCAGCAGCTTGGTGGCGGGGCAGCCCCAGCATTTT. This translates into CASSLVAGQPQHF.

The chain carries TRBV11-1 and TRBJ1-2, with D perhaps TRBD1 (5 bases). Trimming cost V 5 bases and J 4 bases, with 11 bases left between them. Germline CDR1 is SGHAT and CDR2 is FQDESV (reference sequence). There are 13 residues in the CDR3. The CDR3, as DNA: TGTGCCAGCAGCCTGGACACCTTCTATGGCTACACCTTC. It specifies CASSLDTFYGYTF. Together with reference TRBV11-1 and TRBJ1-2, the CDR3 gives the full variable domain: EAEVAQSPRYKITEKSQAVAFWCDPISGHATLYWYRQILGQGPELLVQFQDESVVDDSQLPKDRFSAERLKGVDSTLKIQPAELGDSAMYLCASSLDTFYGYTFGSGTRLTVV.